This TCR beta chain derives from a study of shared clonotypes between healthy human individuals. Study observations and caveats: Limitation of the genetic and exposure-history diversity represented came from the few donors. Relative to memory subsets, naive subsets generally showed larger estimated richness.

Several immunoSEQ plates held equal portions of the genomic DNA taken from each subset. Only in-frame clones appear in the TCRdb table, and some are missing; sequencing was by immunoSEQ multiplex PCR. The sample consists of 950,000 to 1,100,000 clones, 75% to 80% of them appearing once. The germline V gene encodes CDR1 KGHSH and CDR2 LQKENI. This CDR3 spans 14 amino acids. V lost 8 bases, J lost 1 base, and 14 bases lay in between. In its sample, this clone was seen a few times. The antigen is unknown. The rearrangement uses TRBV18 and TRBJ1-1, with a weak D call TRBD1 (6 bases). Sample: memory CD4+ T cells from PBMCs. The sample's subset: CD45RA-negative fraction. This clonotype was sampled from a man in his late teens or twenties in good health. Some clones in this sample may be carry-over from other donors' samples. Here the CDR3 DNA reads TGTGCCAGCCTAAAAGGACAGTCGAACACTGAAGCTTTCTTT. Translating gives CASLKGQSNTEAFF.